A selection of T cell receptor beta chains follows, all from one sample in a study of prognosis after radiotherapy for stage I lung cancer. From the multiplex PCR reads, TCRdb called clonotypes with MiXCR, one entry per CDR3 protein. The data hold about 16,000 distinct CDR3 sequences, with roughly 45% observed a single time. The input for sequencing was PBMCs, taken before or after stereotactic body radiation therapy (not recorded which). These receptors were taken from a donor over 45 with non-small cell lung cancer. Both conserved end residues are part of each CDR3. D genes are given only for firm matches. Not every row has a clone size; where given, it reads once, few, many or a size class.

clone_size,v_call,j_call,d_call,cdr3_aa,cdr3_nt
few,TRBV6-4,TRBJ1-2,-,CASSYSGDGYGYTF,TGTGCCAGCAGTTACTCTGGTGACGGCTATGGCTACACCTTC
-,TRBV12-5,TRBJ1-3,TRBD1,CASGRTGLNTIYF,TGTGCTAGTGGTAGGACAGGGTTAAACACCATATATTTT
-,TRBV7-2,TRBJ1-2,-,CASSLGPGGGNSRGYTF,TGTGCCAGCAGCTTAGGACCTGGGGGTGGGAATTCGCGTGGCTACACCTTC
-,TRBV29-1,TRBJ2-5,-,CSVPNNMGIQETQYF,TGCAGCGTTCCGAACAACATGGGGATCCAAGAGACCCAGTACTTC
many,TRBV2,TRBJ2-5,-,CASGGLAEETQYF,TGTGCCAGCGGCGGGCTGGCGGAAGAGACCCAGTACTTC
-,TRBV2,TRBJ1-1,-,CASSDRGFRAFF,TGTGCCAGCAGTGACAGGGGATTTCGTGCTTTCTTT
many,TRBV20-1,TRBJ2-5,TRBD1,CSASPGQGRGQETQYF,TGCAGTGCTAGCCCGGGACAGGGAAGGGGTCAAGAGACCCAGTACTTC
many,TRBV18,TRBJ2-1,-,CASSPVEIGYNEQFF,TGTGCCAGCTCACCGGTAGAGATTGGCTACAATGAGCAGTTCTTC
many,TRBV20-1,TRBJ2-7,TRBD2,CSARGTSPLVTYEQYF,TGCAGTGCTAGAGGGACTAGCCCCCTTGTGACCTACGAGCAGTACTTC
many,TRBV9,TRBJ2-3,-,CASSVVITSEIYF,TGTGCCAGCAGCGTAGTGATAACAAGTGAGATTTATTTT
many,TRBV6-1,TRBJ2-7,-,CASSEWGTWTYEQYF,TGTGCCAGCAGTGAATGGGGGACTTGGACCTACGAGCAGTACTTC
-,TRBV5-8,TRBJ1-1,-,CASSFWSSANTEAFF,TGTGCCAGCAGCTTTTGGTCGAGTGCGAACACTGAAGCTTTCTTT
-,TRBV5-1,TRBJ2-2,-,CASSLVGGNTGELFF,TGCGCCAGCAGCTTGGTCGGGGGTAACACCGGGGAGCTGTTTTTT
-,TRBV6-2/TRBV6-3,TRBJ2-2,-,CASSDGGLTGELFF,TGTGCCAGCAGTGACGGGGGCCTCACCGGGGAGCTATTTTTT
many,TRBV30,TRBJ2-1,-,CAWSVLYRHFF,TGTGCCTGGAGTGTACTGTATCGCCATTTCTTC
-,TRBV6-2/TRBV6-3,TRBJ2-7,-,CASSRRMGGRNEQYF,TGTGCCAGCAGTAGACGAATGGGGGGAAGAAACGAGCAGTACTTC
-,TRBV11-2,TRBJ1-1,-,CASSLEGKGTEAFF,TGTGCCAGCAGCTTGGAAGGGAAAGGCACTGAAGCTTTCTTT
many,TRBV5-1,TRBJ1-2,-,CASSLTPNYGYTF,TGCGCCAGCAGCCTCACCCCTAACTATGGCTACACCTTC
many,TRBV4-1,TRBJ1-5,TRBD1,CASSLGQAGNQPQHF,TGCGCCAGCAGCCTCGGACAGGCAGGCAATCAGCCCCAGCATTTT
many,TRBV6-1,TRBJ1-1,-,CASSEQTMNTEAFF,TGTGCCAGCAGTGAACAGACCATGAACACTGAAGCTTTCTTT
many,TRBV27,TRBJ2-7,-,CASSTLQRLGDEQYF,TGTGCCAGCAGTACCCTACAGAGATTGGGCGACGAGCAGTACTTC
-,TRBV24-1,TRBJ2-1,-,CATSDPTTYNEQFF,TGTGCCACCAGTGATCCTACAACTTACAATGAGCAGTTCTTC
many,TRBV5-6,TRBJ2-1,-,CASSLSNEQFF,TGTGCCAGCAGCTTGAGTAATGAGCAGTTCTTC
-,TRBV5-1,TRBJ1-1,TRBD1,CASSLEQGANTEAFF,TGCGCCAGCAGCTTGGAACAGGGGGCCAACACTGAAGCTTTCTTT
many,TRBV7-9,TRBJ2-5,TRBD2,CASSLSAAGLETQYF,TGTGCCAGCAGCTTATCCGCAGCGGGACTTGAGACCCAGTACTTC
-,TRBV12-3/TRBV12-4,TRBJ1-2,-,CASSFGRYYTF,TGTGCCAGCAGTTTTGGGCGGTACTACACCTTC
many,TRBV6-1,TRBJ1-4,-,CASSLGEKLFF,TGTGCCAGCAGCCTAGGTGAAAAACTGTTTTTT
many,TRBV12-3/TRBV12-4,TRBJ2-1,-,CASTLYRKGDNEQFF,TGTGCCAGCACCCTTTACCGAAAAGGTGACAATGAGCAGTTCTTC
few,TRBV6-1,TRBJ2-3,TRBD2,CASSERPSGQITDAQYF,TGTGCCAGCAGTGAGAGGCCTAGCGGACAAATCACAGATGCGCAGTATTTT
many,TRBV9,TRBJ2-7,TRBD1,CASSVVDRGGEQYF,TGTGCCAGCAGCGTAGTTGACAGGGGCGGCGAGCAGTACTTC
-,TRBV6-1,TRBJ2-7,-,CASSETRTYEQYF,TGTGCCAGCAGCGAGACTCGGACCTACGAGCAGTACTTC
many,TRBV19,TRBJ2-2,-,CASSFMAGTGELFF,TGTGCCAGTAGTTTCATGGCGGGGACCGGGGAGCTGTTTTTT
many,TRBV19,TRBJ2-5,-,CASRERRPGVETQYF,TGTGCCAGTAGAGAACGGAGACCTGGGGTGGAGACCCAGTACTTC
many,TRBV9,TRBJ2-7,-,CASSVSWGSEQYF,TGTGCCAGCAGCGTTTCGTGGGGAAGCGAGCAGTACTTC
many,TRBV10-3,TRBJ2-3,-,CAIRASSAATPDTQYF,TGTGCCATCAGAGCAAGTTCTGCTGCGACGCCCGATACGCAGTATTTT
many,TRBV20-1,TRBJ1-2,-,CSARDREDGYTF,TGCAGTGCTAGAGATCGGGAGGATGGCTACACCTTC